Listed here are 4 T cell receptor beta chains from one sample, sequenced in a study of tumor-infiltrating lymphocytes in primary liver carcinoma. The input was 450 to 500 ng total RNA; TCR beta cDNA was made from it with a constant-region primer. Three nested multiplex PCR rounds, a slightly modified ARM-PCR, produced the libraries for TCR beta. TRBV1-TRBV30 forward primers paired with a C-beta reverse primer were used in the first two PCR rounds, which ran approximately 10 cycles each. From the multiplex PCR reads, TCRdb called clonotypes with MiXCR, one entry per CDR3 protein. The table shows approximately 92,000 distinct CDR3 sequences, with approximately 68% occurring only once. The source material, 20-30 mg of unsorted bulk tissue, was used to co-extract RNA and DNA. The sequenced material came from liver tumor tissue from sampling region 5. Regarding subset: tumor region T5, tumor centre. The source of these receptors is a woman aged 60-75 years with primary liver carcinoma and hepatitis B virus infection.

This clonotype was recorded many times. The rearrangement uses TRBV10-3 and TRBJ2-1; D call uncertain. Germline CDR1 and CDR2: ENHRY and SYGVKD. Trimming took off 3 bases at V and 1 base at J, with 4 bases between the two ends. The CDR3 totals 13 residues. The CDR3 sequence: CAISDSSYNEQFF. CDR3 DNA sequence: TGTGCCATCAGTGACAGTTCCTACAATGAGCAGTTCTTC.

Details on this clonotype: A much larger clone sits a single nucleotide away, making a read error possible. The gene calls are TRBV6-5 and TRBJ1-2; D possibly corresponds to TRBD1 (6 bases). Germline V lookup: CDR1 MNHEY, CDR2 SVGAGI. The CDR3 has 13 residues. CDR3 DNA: TGTGCCAGCACCGAGTCAGGGCTCGGGGGCTGCACCTTC. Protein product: CASTESGLGGCTF.

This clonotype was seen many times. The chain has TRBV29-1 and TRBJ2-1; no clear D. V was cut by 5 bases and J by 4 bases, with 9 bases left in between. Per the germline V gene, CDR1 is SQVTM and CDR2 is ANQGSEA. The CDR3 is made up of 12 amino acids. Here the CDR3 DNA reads TGCAGCGTTCATCGGAATTACAATGAGCAGTTCTTC. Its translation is CSVHRNYNEQFF.

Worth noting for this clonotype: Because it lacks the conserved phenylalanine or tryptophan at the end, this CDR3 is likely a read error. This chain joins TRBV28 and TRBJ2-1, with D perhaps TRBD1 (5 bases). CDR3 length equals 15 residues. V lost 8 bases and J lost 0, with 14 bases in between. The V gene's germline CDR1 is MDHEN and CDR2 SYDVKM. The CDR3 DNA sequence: TGTGCCAGCGGGGCCGACTCGAACTCCTACAATGAGCAGTTCTCC. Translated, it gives CASGADSNSYNEQFS.